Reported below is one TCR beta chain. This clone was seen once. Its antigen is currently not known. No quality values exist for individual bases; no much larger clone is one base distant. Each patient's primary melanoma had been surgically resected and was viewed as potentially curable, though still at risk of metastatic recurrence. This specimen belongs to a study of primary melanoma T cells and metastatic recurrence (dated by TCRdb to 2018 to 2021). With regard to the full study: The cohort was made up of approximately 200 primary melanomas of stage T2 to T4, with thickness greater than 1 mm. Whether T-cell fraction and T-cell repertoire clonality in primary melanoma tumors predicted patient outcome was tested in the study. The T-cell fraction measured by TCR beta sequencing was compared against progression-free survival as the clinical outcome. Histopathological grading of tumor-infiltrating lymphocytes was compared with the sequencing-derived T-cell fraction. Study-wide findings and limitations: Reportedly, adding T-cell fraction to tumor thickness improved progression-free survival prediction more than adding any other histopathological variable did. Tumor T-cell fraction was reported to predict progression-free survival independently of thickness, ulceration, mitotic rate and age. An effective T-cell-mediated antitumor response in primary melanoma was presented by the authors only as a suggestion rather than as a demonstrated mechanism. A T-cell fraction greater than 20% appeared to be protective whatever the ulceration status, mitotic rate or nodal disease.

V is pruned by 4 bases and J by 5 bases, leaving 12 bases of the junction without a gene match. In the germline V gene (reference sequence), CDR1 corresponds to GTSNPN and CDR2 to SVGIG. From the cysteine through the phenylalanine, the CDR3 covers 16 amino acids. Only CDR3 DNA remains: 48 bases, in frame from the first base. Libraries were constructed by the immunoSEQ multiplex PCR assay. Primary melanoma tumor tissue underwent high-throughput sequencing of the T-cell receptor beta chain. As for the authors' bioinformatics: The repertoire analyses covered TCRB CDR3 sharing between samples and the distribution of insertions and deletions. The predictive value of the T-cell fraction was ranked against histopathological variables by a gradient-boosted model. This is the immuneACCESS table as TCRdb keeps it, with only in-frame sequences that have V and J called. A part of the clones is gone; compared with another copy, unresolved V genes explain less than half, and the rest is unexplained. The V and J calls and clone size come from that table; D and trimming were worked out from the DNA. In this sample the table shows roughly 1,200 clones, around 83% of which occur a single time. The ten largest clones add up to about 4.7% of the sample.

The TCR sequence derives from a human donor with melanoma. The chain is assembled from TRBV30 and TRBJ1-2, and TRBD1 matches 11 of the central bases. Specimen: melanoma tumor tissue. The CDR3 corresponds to CAWKVSGTGGWYGYTF. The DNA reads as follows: TGTGCCTGGAAGGTATCCGGGACAGGGGGATGGTATGGCTACACCTTC.